Sequencing of this T cell receptor (beta chain) was carried out in a study of blood T cell repertoires in COVID-19. Study-wide background: Whether acute or convalescent, the COVID-19 samples came from the United States, Italy and Spain. T cells, B-cell-depleted T cells, or PBMCs provided the cDNA or gDNA that served as material.

Original handling: Amplifying reference gene primers gave estimates of nucleated cell counts. TCRdb's copy holds only in-frame clones and misses some; the assay was immunoSEQ multiplex PCR. V, J and clone size are taken as reported in that table, and D and trimming were inferred from the DNA itself. The data contain under 150,000 clones, 81% of them singletons. V shed 8 bases and J shed 0 bases, with 10 bases lying between them. The V gene's germline CDR1 is SGHTA and CDR2 FQGNSA. The CDR3 runs 13 residues. This chain joins TRBV7-2 and TRBJ1-1; D not certain. The specimen sequenced was peripheral blood. This TCR was recovered from a man in his fifties with acute or convalescent COVID-19. The CDR3 DNA sequence: TGTGCCAGCCTACGTACGCTGAACACTGAAGCTTTCTTT. Amino acids: CASLRTLNTEAFF.